The text below deals with one T cell receptor beta chain. Via MiXCR, TCRdb re-called the reads, giving one row per CDR3 protein. The sample contains fewer than 400,000 distinct CDR3 sequences, around 18% of which appear only once. The data are from a study of T cell repertoires in cytomegalovirus infection. Losses at the gene ends were 0 bases for V and 4 bases for J; bases not matched to a gene: 12. The CDR3 consists of 17 residues. Germline-derived CDR1 and CDR2 are DFQATT and SNEGSKA (reference sequence). V gene TRBV20-1 combines with J gene TRBJ2-1; TRBD2 matches at 7 bases. This receptor was identified in a human donor in good health (CMV status not recorded). Some clones in this sample may be carry-over from other donors' samples. The sequencing sample was made of PBMCs. The DNA for the CDR3 is TGCAGTGCTAGAGATCGGCTGACAGCGGGGTTTTACAATGAGCAGTTCTTC. Translating gives CSARDRLTAGFYNEQFF.